This T cell receptor (beta chain) emerged from a study of blood T cell repertoires in COVID-19. The wider study: The study drew acute and convalescent COVID-19 samples from the United States, Italy and Spain.

Germline CDR1 is SGHDN and CDR2 is FVKESK. V dropped 4 bases and J dropped 7; count of bases not matched to a gene: 6. CDR3 length equals 13 residues. Method: immunoSEQ multiplex PCR; TCRdb's copy keeps in-frame clones and lacks some. Among some 400,000 clones, approximately 86% were seen once, and the ten largest hold around 3%. The clonotype comes from a human donor in a cohort sampled during active COVID-19. The V call is TRBV14, the J call TRBJ2-7; TRBD1 aligns across 8 bases. Sequencing was carried out using peripheral blood. The chain's CDR3 is CASSPLQGEEQYF. CDR3 in DNA: TGTGCCAGCAGCCCGCTACAGGGGGAAGAGCAGTACTTC.